The 32 T cell receptor beta chains presented below share a single source sample, sequenced in a study of T cell repertoires in cytomegalovirus infection. TCRdb re-called the reads through MiXCR, storing one row per CDR3 protein. The sample has about 530,000 distinct CDR3 sequences, more than 20% seen once. Sample: PBMCs. The receptors derive from a human donor in good health (CMV status not recorded). Some clones in this sample may be carry-over from other donors' samples.

The rearrangement links TRBV7-9 to TRBJ2-2; D uncertain. Germline loops: CDR1 SEHNR, CDR2 FQNEAQ (reference sequence). The V gene lost 5 bases and the J gene lost 5 bases, with 12 bases spanning the gap. The CDR3 runs 14 residues. The CDR3 loop is CASSTRLGTGELFF. The CDR3 nucleotides read TGTGCCAGCAGCACCCGTCTAGGAACCGGGGAGCTGTTTTTT.

The V gene is TRBV7-9, the J gene TRBJ1-3; D ambiguous. CDR1 is SEHNR, CDR2 FQNEAQ, per germline (reference sequence). Between the trimmed V and J ends, which lost 2 bases and 0 bases, there was a span of 8 bases. The CDR3 spans 15 residues. Written as DNA, the CDR3 is TGTGCCAGCAGCTTACAAGCAGTCTCTGGAAACACCATATATTTT. Residues: CASSLQAVSGNTIYF.

This sequence joins TRBV10-3 and TRBJ2-1; TRBD2 matches at 9 bases. CDR3 length equals 13 residues. V was clipped by 9 bases and J by 6 bases; unmatched bases: 6. Germline lookup yields CDR1 ENHRY and CDR2 SYGVKD. The CDR3 sequence is CAMSGRQSNEQFF. The CDR3 DNA reads TGTGCCATGAGCGGGAGGCAATCCAATGAGCAGTTCTTC.

The gene calls are TRBV12-3 or TRBV12-4 and TRBJ1-4; 9 nucleotides agree with TRBD1. With 5 bases clipped from V and 5 bases from J, the junction kept 9 bases outside the gene matches. This CDR3 has 16 amino acids. Written as DNA, the CDR3 is TGTGCCAGCAGTAAAGGACAGGGGCCCTTCAATGAAAAACTGTTTTTT. This encodes CASSKGQGPFNEKLFF.

The chain recombines TRBV5-6 with TRBJ2-4; D could derive from TRBD1 or TRBD2 (5 bases each). Germline CDR1 and CDR2: SGHDT and YYEEEE. V was pared by 4 bases and J by 1 base, with 21 bases between. The CDR3 covers 18 residues. The CDR3 reads CASSEYPPSGPAKNIQYF. The CDR3 DNA reads as TGTGCCAGCAGCGAGTACCCCCCATCGGGACCGGCCAAAAACATTCAGTACTTC.

The chain recombines TRBV6-2 or TRBV6-3 with TRBJ2-1, with 9 bases matching TRBD1. J lost 8 bases, V lost 6 bases, and 11 bases had no gene match. Germline V CDR1 and CDR2: MNHEY, SVGEGT. The CDR3 is 15 residues long. CDR3 in amino acids: CASSQGQGSWDEQFF. CDR3 DNA: TGTGCCAGCAGCCAGGGACAGGGAAGTTGGGATGAGCAGTTCTTC.

This clonotype has more than one count but fewer than ten. The rearrangement links TRBV20-1 to TRBJ2-1, with 9 positions matching TRBD2. The CDR3 is 15 residues long. V lost 6 bases to trimming and J lost 2 bases; unmatched junction nucleotides: 8. Germline loops: CDR1 DFQATT, CDR2 SNEGSKA (reference sequence). CDR3 region: CSAAEAGGPYNEQFF. The CDR3 DNA is TGCAGTGCCGCCGAAGCGGGAGGTCCCTACAATGAGCAGTTCTTC.

The J gene is TRBJ1-1, the V gene TRBV7-2, with D tentatively TRBD1 (6 bases). The CDR3 sequence is 13 residues long. Trimming shortened V by 5 bases and J by 8 bases, and 15 bases separated the two germline ends. Germline V gives CDR1 SGHTA, CDR2 FQGNSA. The CDR3, as DNA: TGTGCCAGCAGCCTGGGCCAGGGGCTAGAAGCTTTCTTT. It encodes CASSLGQGLEAFF. The full variable domain, in which reference TRBV7-2 and TRBJ1-1 provide the parts outside the CDR3, is GAGVSQSPSNKVTEKGKDVELRCDPISGHTALYWYRQSLGQGLEFLIYFQGNSAPDKSGLPSDRFSAERTGGSVSTLTIQRTQQEDSAVYLCASSLGQGLEAFFGQGTRLTVV.

The gene calls are TRBV7-7 and TRBJ2-6; perhaps TRBD1 as D (7 bases). The CDR3 extends over 18 amino acids. Germline V CDR1 and CDR2: SSHAT, FNYEAQ (reference sequence). V was trimmed by 4 bases and J by 0 bases, leaving 16 bases between them. The CDR3 nucleotides are TGTGCCAGCAGCTCAGGGGGACTCCCAATCTCTGGGGCCAACGTCCTGACTTTC. Residues: CASSSGGLPISGANVLTF. Looking up the rest from reference TRBV7-7 and TRBJ2-6 gives the full variable domain: GAGVSQSPRYKVTKRGQDVTLRCDPISSHATLYWYQQALGQGPEFLTYFNYEAQPDKSGLPSDRFSAERPEGSISTLTIQRTEQRDSAMYRCASSSGGLPISGANVLTFGAGSRLTVL.

This clonotype was picked up many times. The V call is TRBV19, the J call TRBJ2-2, with D unresolved. Trimming cost V 5 bases and J 2 bases, with 9 bases left between them. The CDR3 has 14 amino acids. Germline CDR1 LNHDA, CDR2 SQIVND (reference sequence). CDR3 DNA: TGTGCCAGTAGTCTTGACATTAACACCGGGGAGCTGTTTTTT. Protein: CASSLDINTGELFF.

This clonotype showed up just a few times. The chain combines TRBV7-6 with TRBJ1-4; D is unclear. Germline V gives CDR1 SGHVS, CDR2 FNYEAQ. Trimming pared 0 bases from V and 8 bases from J, leaving 10 bases between. The CDR3 has 14 amino acids. The chain's CDR3 is CASSLAPAGEKLFF. CDR3 DNA: TGTGCCAGCAGCTTAGCGCCGGCCGGAGAAAAACTGTTTTTT. Supplemented by reference TRBV7-6 and TRBJ1-4, the full variable domain reads GAGVSQSPRYKVTKRGQDVALRCDPISGHVSLYWYRQALGQGPEFLTYFNYEAQQDKSGLPNDRFSAERPEGSISTLTIQRTEQRDSAMYRCASSLAPAGEKLFFGSGTQLSVL.

This clonotype was picked up many times. The chain links TRBV6-5 to TRBJ2-3; tentatively, D is TRBD1 or TRBD2 (5 bases each). V lost 0 bases, J lost 11 bases, and 18 bases lay in between. Germline V gene sequence: CDR1 MNHEY, CDR2 SVGAGI. The CDR3 has 15 residues. CDR3 sequence: CASSYSISSGTGQYF. DNA for the CDR3: TGTGCCAGCAGTTACTCGATATCCTCTGGGACGGGGCAGTATTTT.

This clonotype was counted between two and nine times. V is TRBV7-2 and J is TRBJ1-1; D not certain. There are 15 residues in the CDR3. Per germline, CDR1 SGHTA and CDR2 FQGNSA. V shed 1 base and J shed 0 bases, with 9 bases lying between them. CDR3: CASSLDRALNTEAFF. The CDR3 DNA reads as TGTGCCAGCAGCTTAGACCGGGCCTTGAACACTGAAGCTTTCTTT.

This clonotype was observed a few times. The V call is TRBV7-8, the J call TRBJ2-7; 16 nucleotides agree with TRBD2. Losses at the gene ends were 1 base for V and 6 bases for J; bases not matched to a gene: 3. Looked up from germline, CDR1 is SGHVS and CDR2 is FQNEAQ. The CDR3 is made up of 16 amino acids. CDR3 residues: CASSLEGLAGGGEQYV. As DNA, the CDR3 is TGTGCCAGCAGCTTAGAGGGACTAGCGGGAGGGGGCGAGCAGTACGTC.

The chain is built from TRBV5-4 and TRBJ2-2; 9 bases line up with TRBD1. With 3 bases clipped from V and 4 bases from J, the junction kept 7 bases outside the gene matches. This CDR3 has 16 residues. Germline CDR1 and CDR2: SGHNT and YYREEE (reference sequence). The DNA of the CDR3 is TGTGCCAGCAGCTATCCTACAGGGGGCGGCACCGGGGAGCTGTTTTTT. It yields the protein CASSYPTGGGTGELFF.

This clonotype was counted at least ten times. The chain employs TRBV7-2 and TRBJ2-1; 9 bases match TRBD2. V lost 5 bases to trimming and J lost 6 bases; unmatched junction nucleotides: 8. Germline V CDR1 and CDR2: SGHTA, FQGNSA. This CDR3 is 15 amino acids long. In nucleotides, the CDR3 is TGTGCCAGCAGCCTGCCGATAGCGGGAGTCAATGAGCAGTTCTTC. Protein product: CASSLPIAGVNEQFF.

The table lists this clonotype with many counts. The chain joins TRBV19 to TRBJ2-2; 10 positions agree with TRBD2. Trimming at V came to 5 bases and at J to 3 bases, leaving 6 bases not matched to a gene. CDR3 length: 16 amino acids. From germline, CDR1 is LNHDA and CDR2 SQIVND (reference sequence). The CDR3 region is CASSGGLAEDTGELFF. Written as DNA, the CDR3 is TGTGCCAGTAGTGGAGGACTAGCGGAGGACACCGGGGAGCTGTTTTTT.

CDR3 protein: CASSMIGGNTEAFF. The CDR3 DNA reads TGTGCCAGTAGTATGATTGGAGGGAACACTGAAGCTTTCTTT. The chain is built from TRBV19 and TRBJ1-1, with D unresolved. CDR1 and CDR2 from the germline V gene are LNHDA and SQIVND (reference sequence). This CDR3 is built from 14 residues. The germline V and J ends were trimmed by 3 bases and 1 base, with 9 bases remaining between them. Supplemented by reference TRBV19 and TRBJ1-1, the full variable domain reads DGGITQSPKYLFRKEGQNVTLSCEQNLNHDAMYWYRQDPGQGLRLIYYSQIVNDFQKGDIAEGYSVSREKKESFPLTVTSAQKNPTAFYLCASSMIGGNTEAFFGQGTRLTVV.

The genes are TRBV7-4 and TRBJ1-2; D is perhaps TRBD1 (5 bases). V was shortened by 5 bases and J by 6 bases, with 10 bases between the two germline ends. The CDR3 spans 12 residues. Germline values: CDR1 SGHVT, CDR2 SQSDAQ. The CDR3 DNA reads as TGTGCCAGCAGCCCCCGGGACGATGGCTACACCTTC. Its protein is CASSPRDDGYTF.

V usage is TRBV20-1 and J usage is TRBJ2-1, with 11 bases matching TRBD2. CDR1 and CDR2 (germline): DFQATT, SNEGSKA (reference sequence). Trimming cost V 6 bases and J 6 bases; bases outside gene matches: 7. The CDR3 length is 14 residues. The CDR3 DNA follows: TGCAGTGCGAAGCCCGGGACTAGCGGCAATGAGCAGTTCTTC. Encoded protein: CSAKPGTSGNEQFF.

The V gene is TRBV7-9, the J gene TRBJ2-1; 7 positions match TRBD2. The CDR3 is 15 residues long. V shed 3 bases, J shed 4 bases, and the junction held 6 bases outside the gene matches. CDR1 and CDR2 (germline): SEHNR, FQNEAQ (reference sequence). In nucleotides, the CDR3 is TGTGCCAGCAGCTTTTGGGACTACAAATACAATGAGCAGTTCTTC. It yields the protein CASSFWDYKYNEQFF.

This clonotype was seen a handful of times. The DNA for the CDR3 is TGTGCCAGCAGCTTAGTAACGACCATGAGCGCTTTCTTT. Translation gives CASSLVTTMSAFF. The chain carries TRBV11-2 and TRBJ1-1; D is uncertain. Trimming took 1 base from V and 11 from J, leaving 14 bases between them. CDR1 SGHAT and CDR2 FQNNGV come from the germline V gene. The CDR3 totals 13 residues.

This clonotype was found a few times. J is TRBJ2-7 and V is TRBV27, with 11 bases that match TRBD2. Germline CDR1 is MNHEY and CDR2 is SMNVEV (reference sequence). J was trimmed by 4 bases and V by 5 bases; bases with no gene match: 7. The CDR3 covers 15 residues. The CDR3 loop is CASSPGLAARYEQYF. The CDR3 DNA sequence: TGTGCCAGCAGTCCGGGACTAGCGGCCCGGTACGAGCAGTACTTC.

The chain combines TRBV29-1 with TRBJ2-1, with TRBD2 matching 12 bases. Germline CDR1 SQVTM, CDR2 ANQGSEA. J lost 4 bases, V lost 5 bases, and 6 bases had no gene match. The CDR3 length is 15 residues. As DNA, the CDR3 is TGCAGCGTTCCCTCGACTAGCGGGAGTTACAATGAGCAGTTCTTC. This encodes CSVPSTSGSYNEQFF.

There are a few counts of this clonotype. This sequence joins TRBV10-3 and TRBJ2-5; D unresolved. The CDR3 loop spans 12 amino acids. Germline values: CDR1 ENHRY, CDR2 SYGVKD. With 0 bases removed from V and 4 bases from J, the gap between germline ends came to 3 bases. The CDR3 DNA follows: TGTGCCATCAGTGAGTCAAGAGAGACCCAGTACTTC. Amino acid sequence: CAISESRETQYF.

This clonotype was observed a few times. The CDR3 DNA reads TGTGCCACTTTCAGGGGACTTGAGCAGTTCTTC. It specifies CATFRGLEQFF. V and J are TRBV12-3 or TRBV12-4 and TRBJ2-1; either TRBD1 or TRBD2 may supply D (6 bases each). The V end lost 10 bases, the J end lost 9 bases, and 13 bases lay between the germline ends. The length of the CDR3 is 11 residues.

V is TRBV6-2 or TRBV6-3 and J is TRBJ2-1, with 8 positions matching TRBD1. This CDR3 contains 15 residues. Trimming cost V 2 bases and J 8 bases; bases outside gene matches: 8. The germline V gene has CDR1 MNHEY and CDR2 SVGEGT. The CDR3 sequence is CASSYGGQGAYEQFF. The CDR3, as DNA: TGTGCCAGCAGTTACGGTGGACAGGGTGCATATGAGCAGTTCTTC.

At least ten counts were recorded for this clonotype. The rearrangement joins TRBV7-2 to TRBJ2-1, with 7 bases identical to TRBD1. Per germline, CDR1 SGHTA and CDR2 FQGNSA. CDR3 length equals 13 residues. Trimming took 6 bases from V and 6 from J; bases not matched to a gene: 5. In DNA form, the CDR3 reads TGTGCCAGCAGTTTTGGGACAGTCAATGAGCAGTTCTTC. Protein product: CASSFGTVNEQFF. Based on the CDR3 plus reference TRBV7-2 and TRBJ2-1, the full variable domain is GAGVSQSPSNKVTEKGKDVELRCDPISGHTALYWYRQSLGQGLEFLIYFQGNSAPDKSGLPSDRFSAERTGGSVSTLTIQRTQQEDSAVYLCASSFGTVNEQFFGPGTRLTVL.

The chain is built from TRBV6-1 and TRBJ2-2, with D maybe TRBD1 (6 bases). Between the trimmed V and J ends, which lost 5 bases and 7 bases, there was a span of 14 bases. The CDR3 is 14 amino acids. CDR1 is MNHNS, CDR2 SASEGT, per germline. CDR3: CASSPTGSGGELFF. DNA for the CDR3: TGTGCCAGCAGTCCCACAGGGTCCGGCGGGGAGCTGTTTTTT.

The chain couples TRBV28 to TRBJ1-5, with D unclear. V was shortened by 5 bases and J by 0 bases, with 14 bases between the two germline ends. CDR3 length: 16 amino acids. CDR1 and CDR2 (germline): MDHEN, SYDVKM. The CDR3 nucleotides are TGTGCCAGCAGTACTAGCCCAGCCTATAGCAATCAGCCCCAGCATTTT. Amino acids: CASSTSPAYSNQPQHF.

This clonotype was picked up many times. This CDR3 reads CASSHSGANVLTF. The CDR3, as DNA: TGTGCCAGCAGCCACTCTGGGGCCAACGTCCTGACTTTC. The V call is TRBV7-9, the J call TRBJ2-6; D is unclear. The germline gives CDR1 SEHNR, CDR2 FQNEAQ (reference sequence). V shed 5 bases and J shed 0 bases, with 2 bases lying between them. This CDR3 has 13 residues. Looking up the rest from reference TRBV7-9 and TRBJ2-6 gives the full variable domain: DTGVSQNPRHKITKRGQNVTFRCDPISEHNRLYWYRQTLGQGPEFLTYFQNEAQLEKSRLLSDRFSAERPKGSFSTLEIQRTEQGDSAMYLCASSHSGANVLTFGAGSRLTVL.

This clonotype was seen only a few times. This rearrangement joins TRBV15 to TRBJ1-2, with 7 bases lining up with TRBD1. Germline loops: CDR1 LNHNV, CDR2 YYDKDF (reference sequence). CDR3 length: 14 amino acids. The V gene end was trimmed by 3 bases and the J gene end by 7 bases; junction bases not matched to a gene: 8. The CDR3 spells CATSRTRQGGGYTF. DNA for the CDR3: TGTGCCACCAGCAGGACCAGACAGGGCGGTGGCTACACCTTC.